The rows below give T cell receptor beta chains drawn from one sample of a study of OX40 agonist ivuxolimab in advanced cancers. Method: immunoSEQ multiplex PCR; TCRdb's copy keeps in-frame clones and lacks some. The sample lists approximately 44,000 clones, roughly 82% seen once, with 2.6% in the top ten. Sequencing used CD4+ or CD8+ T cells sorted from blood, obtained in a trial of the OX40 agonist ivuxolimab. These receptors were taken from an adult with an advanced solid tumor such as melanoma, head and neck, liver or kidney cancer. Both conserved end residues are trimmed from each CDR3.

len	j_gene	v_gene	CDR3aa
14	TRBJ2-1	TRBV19	ASSIKGQGRYNEQF
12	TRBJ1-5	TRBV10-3	AISGRQGNQPQH
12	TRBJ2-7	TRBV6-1	ASTRTGGYYEQY
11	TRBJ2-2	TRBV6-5	ASGQGVTGELF
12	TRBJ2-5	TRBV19	ASSSSGLRETQY
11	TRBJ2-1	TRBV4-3	ASSQDSRKEQF
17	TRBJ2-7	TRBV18	ASSPPLLAGDDLRYEQY
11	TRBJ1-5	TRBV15	ATSRAGDQPQH
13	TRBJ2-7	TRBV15	ATSPRDSRPREQY
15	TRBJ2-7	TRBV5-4	ASSIRSGGAGSYEQY
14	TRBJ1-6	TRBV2	ASRDYRGTYNSPLH
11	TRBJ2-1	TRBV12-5	ASGSGSRNEQF
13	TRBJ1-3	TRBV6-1	ASNQAPSSGNTIY
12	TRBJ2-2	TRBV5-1	ASSLPNPTGELF
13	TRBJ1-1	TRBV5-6	ASSSRDGENTEAF
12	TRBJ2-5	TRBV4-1	ASSQVWTAETQY
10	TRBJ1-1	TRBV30	AWTSGNGEAF
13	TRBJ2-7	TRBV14	ASSREPVAIYEQY
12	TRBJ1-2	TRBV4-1	ASSQLQDTNGYT
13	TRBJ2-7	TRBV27	ASSWSPSLSYEQY
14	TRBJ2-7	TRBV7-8	ASSLGTSGRLYEQY
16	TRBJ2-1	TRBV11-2	ASSLISGTSGRGNEQF
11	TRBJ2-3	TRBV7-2	ASSLGGTGAQY
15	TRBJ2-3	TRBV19	ASSIGQTGQHTDTQY
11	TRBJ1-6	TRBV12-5	ASRKEGNSPLH
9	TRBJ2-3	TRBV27	ASAILDTQY
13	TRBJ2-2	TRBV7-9	ASSLVLGDTGELF
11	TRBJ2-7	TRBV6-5	ASTGQASYEQY
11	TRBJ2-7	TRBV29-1	SVVDSVSYEQY
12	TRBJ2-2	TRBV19	ASSSPRGSGELF
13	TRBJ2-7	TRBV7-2	ASSPRNRETKTQY
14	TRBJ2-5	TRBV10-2	ASSESGAWRENEQY
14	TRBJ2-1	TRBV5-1	ASSLVIAGSRNEQF
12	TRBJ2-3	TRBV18	ASCSTGFKDTQY
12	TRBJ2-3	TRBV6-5	ASSYSEGVDTQY
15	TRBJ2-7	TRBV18	ASSPILGTGVIEEQY
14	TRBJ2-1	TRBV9	ASSTLRGSSYNEQF
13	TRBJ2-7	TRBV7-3	ASSSQGSFSYEQY
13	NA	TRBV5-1	ASSSQTDRAHEQY
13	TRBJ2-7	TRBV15	ATSGGQGAMYEQY
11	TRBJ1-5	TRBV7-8	ASSLWGNQPQH
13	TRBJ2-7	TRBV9	ASSVGAPGPYEQY
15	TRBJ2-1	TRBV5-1	ASSLVGLAGSSNEQF
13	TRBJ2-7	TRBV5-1	ASSLGYSGSYEQY
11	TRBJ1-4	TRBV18	ASSPRTIEKLF
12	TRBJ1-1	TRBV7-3	ASSSGPKNTEAF
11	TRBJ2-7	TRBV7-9	ASSFGHTYEQY
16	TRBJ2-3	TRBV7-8	ASSPRTSGRLFTDTQY
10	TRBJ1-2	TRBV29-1	SVDWGPDGYT
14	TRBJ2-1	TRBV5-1	ASSLVPSGRGNEQF
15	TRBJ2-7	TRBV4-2	ASSQDRLGQGAREQY
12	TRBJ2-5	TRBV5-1	ASSREGVQETQY
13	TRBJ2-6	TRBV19	ASSIIPSGANVLT